This TCR beta chain stems from a study of cytotoxic CD8 clonotypes in ibrutinib-treated CLL. This CDR3 region has 11 residues. Trimming cost V 2 bases and J 7 bases, with 7 bases left between them. Germline V gives CDR1 SGHNT, CDR2 YYREEE (reference sequence). TCRdb's copy holds only in-frame clones and misses some; the assay was immunoSEQ multiplex PCR. The data hold more than 200,000 clones, with 70% observed a single time. This sequence joins TRBV5-4 and TRBJ2-7; D is unresolved. Here the sequenced sample was PBMCs, taken after 24 months of ibrutinib treatment. The sequence was obtained from a human donor with chronic lymphocytic leukemia. The CDR3, as DNA: TGTGCCAGCAGCTTATCGCAGGAGCAGTACTTC. It encodes CASSLSQEQYF.